This passage covers 22 T cell receptor beta chains from one sample sequenced in a study of cytomegalovirus exposure and HLA in healthy donors. Both 60 Vbeta primers and 13 Jbeta primers went into the PCR. The repertoire was sequenced with immunoSEQ multiplex PCR; TCRdb's copy has only in-frame clones and lacks some. The profile shows 300,000 or so clones, approximately 84% of them singletons. Sequenced material: PBMCs. These receptors were taken from a woman aged 40 to 55 in good health and CMV-seropositive.

This clone was recorded a few times. The sample carries other DNA sequences with the same CDR3. The V and J genes are TRBV27 and TRBJ2-1, with 11 bases matching TRBD2. The junction had 2 bases not matched to a gene; V was cut back by 4 bases and J by 0 bases. The CDR3 contains 16 residues. Germline CDR1 MNHEY, CDR2 SMNVEV (reference sequence). CDR3: CASSSSGRSSYNEQFF. The DNA of the CDR3 is TGTGCCAGCAGTTCTAGCGGGAGGAGCTCCTACAATGAGCAGTTCTTC.

The rearrangement joins TRBV13 to TRBJ1-6; D is unclear. The ends were cut back, 0 bases at V and 7 bases at J, with 10 bases in the middle. CDR1 PRHDT and CDR2 FYEKMQ come from the germline V gene (reference sequence). The CDR3 loop spans 15 amino acids. CDR3 region: CASSLGRPTNSPLHF. Written as DNA, the CDR3 is TGTGCCAGCAGCTTAGGTCGGCCGACAAATTCACCCCTCCACTTT.

The chain is built from TRBV20-1 and TRBJ2-3; possibly TRBD2 for D (6 bases). This CDR3 has 11 residues. The germline V gene has CDR1 DFQATT and CDR2 SNEGSKA (reference sequence). Deletions cut 3 bases from V and 10 bases from J, with 11 bases between. As DNA, the CDR3 is TGCAGTGCTAGGGAGCGGGTTGCGCAGTATTTT. Protein: CSARERVAQYF.

The genes are TRBV4-2 and TRBJ1-4, with D maybe TRBD1 (6 bases). Deletions cut 4 bases from V and 5 bases from J, with 17 bases between. Germline loops: CDR1 LGHNA, CDR2 YNFKEQ. The CDR3 covers 16 residues. The CDR3 DNA reads as TGTGCCAGCAGCCTCCAGCACAGGGCCCAGAATGAAAAACTGTTTTTT. Its translation: CASSLQHRAQNEKLFF.

V usage is TRBV14 and J usage is TRBJ2-3; 13 bases are a match to TRBD2. The CDR3 length is 15 residues. The V gene's germline CDR1 is SGHDN and CDR2 FVKESK. V gave up 4 bases and J gave up 7 bases; unmatched junction bases: 5. CDR3 protein: CASSRGLAGAYTQYF. In DNA, the CDR3 is TGTGCCAGCAGCCGCGGACTAGCGGGAGCCTATACGCAGTATTTT.

This chain joins TRBV7-9 and TRBJ1-1, with 8 nucleotides matching TRBD1. CDR3 length equals 15 residues. CDR1 is SEHNR, CDR2 FQNEAQ, per germline (reference sequence). Losses at the gene ends were 1 base for V and 1 base for J; bases not matched to a gene: 2. This chain's CDR3 is CASSLVGTGNTEAFF. CDR3 DNA sequence: TGTGCCAGCAGCTTAGTGGGGACAGGGAACACTGAAGCTTTCTTT. Using reference TRBV7-9 and TRBJ1-1 for the parts outside the CDR3, the full variable domain is DTGVSQNPRHKITKRGQNVTFRCDPISEHNRLYWYRQTLGQGPEFLTYFQNEAQLEKSRLLSDRFSAERPKGSFSTLEIQRTEQGDSAMYLCASSLVGTGNTEAFFGQGTRLTVV.

V gene TRBV28 combines with J gene TRBJ1-2; TRBD1 aligns across 9 bases. CDR1 is MDHEN, CDR2 SYDVKM, per germline. This CDR3 spans 16 amino acids. Unmatched junction bases numbered 15, after V lost 6 bases and J lost 7 bases. DNA of the CDR3: TGTGCCAGCAGCTTACTCCCATTACAGGGGGCGTTTGGCTACACCTTC. It specifies CASSLLPLQGAFGYTF.

This clone was seen just once. The chain joins TRBV30 to TRBJ2-7; 9 bases are a match to TRBD2. The CDR3 consists of 14 residues. Trimming took 5 bases from V and 3 from J; bases not matched to a gene: 8. Germline V gene lookup returns CDR1 GTSNPN and CDR2 SVGIG (reference sequence). CDR3 in amino acids: CAWATSGGYYEQYF. In DNA form, the CDR3 reads TGTGCCTGGGCGACTAGCGGAGGGTACTACGAGCAGTACTTC.

Worth noting for this clone: This sample includes further DNA sequences coding for the same CDR3. The V call is TRBV7-8, the J call TRBJ1-4; TRBD1 matches at 11 bases. Trimming cost V 4 bases and J 0 bases; bases outside gene matches: 4. The CDR3 consists of 17 residues. Germline V CDR1 and CDR2: SGHVS, FQNEAQ. The CDR3 DNA is TGTGCCAGCAGCTCAGGGACAGGGGGAGCAACTAATGAAAAACTGTTTTTT. It encodes CASSSGTGGATNEKLFF.

The chain links TRBV9 to TRBJ2-1; tentatively, D is TRBD2 (5 bases). CDR1 is SGDLS, CDR2 YYNGEE, per germline. The CDR3 is 16 amino acids. V gave up 0 bases and J gave up 0 bases, with 10 bases separating them. DNA of the CDR3: TGTGCCAGCAGCGTAGAGGCGGACTTCTCCTACAATGAGCAGTTCTTC. Translating it yields CASSVEADFSYNEQFF.

The chain joins TRBV19 to TRBJ2-1; 9 bases line up with TRBD2. Looked up from germline, CDR1 is LNHDA and CDR2 is SQIVND (reference sequence). V gave up 6 bases and J gave up 3 bases; unmatched junction bases: 3. This CDR3 has 14 amino acids. The CDR3: CASRLAGLYNEQFF. In DNA, the CDR3 is TGTGCCAGTAGACTAGCGGGTCTCTACAATGAGCAGTTCTTC.

The chain is built from TRBV4-2 and TRBJ1-2, with D hard to call. V lost 0 bases to trimming and J lost 4 bases, with 12 bases between them. From germline, CDR1 is LGHNA and CDR2 YNFKEQ. This CDR3 has 15 amino acids. Here the CDR3 DNA reads TGTGCCAGCAGCCAAGATCACCCGGGAATCTATGGCTACACCTTC. It specifies CASSQDHPGIYGYTF.

The chain links TRBV7-9 to TRBJ2-7; D ambiguous. The germline gives CDR1 SEHNR, CDR2 FQNEAQ (reference sequence). V lost 0 bases and J 3 bases, leaving 12 bases between the germline ends. The CDR3 extends over 15 amino acids. The CDR3 loop is CASSLAYTAHYEQYF. The CDR3 DNA reads as TGTGCCAGCAGCTTAGCGTATACAGCTCACTACGAGCAGTACTTC.

The chain links TRBV7-2 to TRBJ2-3; 8 nucleotides agree with TRBD2. With V trimmed by 1 base and J by 3 bases, 9 bases remained unmatched. Germline loops: CDR1 SGHTA, CDR2 FQGNSA. The CDR3 extends over 17 amino acids. The CDR3 protein is CASSLVGLAGLTDTQYF. The DNA for the CDR3 is TGTGCCAGCAGCTTAGTGGGCCTAGCGGGCTTGACAGATACGCAGTATTTT.

This clone is a singleton in its sample. The chain couples TRBV27 to TRBJ2-7, with 10 nucleotides matching TRBD2. The CDR3 is made up of 14 amino acids. Trimming removed 5 bases from V and 1 base from J; junction bases left unmatched: 2. CDR1 and CDR2 (germline): MNHEY, SMNVEV (reference sequence). The chain's CDR3 is CASSASGSSYEQYF. The CDR3 region has the DNA TGTGCCAGCAGTGCTAGCGGGAGTTCCTACGAGCAGTACTTC.

The CDR3 is CASTGQGQGETQYF. The CDR3 nucleotides are TGTGCCAGCACAGGACAGGGTCAAGGAGAGACCCAGTACTTC. The V gene is TRBV6-6, the J gene TRBJ2-5; TRBD1 matches at 8 bases. The CDR3 runs to 14 residues. CDR1 is MNHNY, CDR2 SVGAGI, per germline (reference sequence). With V trimmed by 7 bases and J by 4 bases, 8 bases remained unmatched.

The chain is built from TRBV28 and TRBJ1-1; TRBD1 might be the D (5 bases). This CDR3 is 15 amino acids long. The germline V gene encodes CDR1 MDHEN and CDR2 SYDVKM. The V and J ends lost 1 base and 1 base respectively, with 10 bases between them. CDR3 sequence reads: CASSLSPRANTEAFF. In nucleotides, the CDR3 is TGTGCCAGCAGTTTATCTCCCAGGGCGAACACTGAAGCTTTCTTT.

The chain couples TRBV6-6 to TRBJ1-4, with 10 bases that match TRBD1. The germline gives CDR1 MNHNY, CDR2 SVGAGI (reference sequence). The CDR3 loop spans 14 amino acids. V shed 5 bases and J 6 bases; nucleotides not matched to a gene: 3. The CDR3 spells CASSTGTGDEKLFF. DNA for the CDR3: TGTGCCAGCAGTACGGGGACAGGGGATGAAAAACTGTTTTTT.

The chain joins TRBV5-1 to TRBJ2-7; 7 bases fit TRBD1. The V gene end was trimmed by 3 bases and the J gene end by 0 bases; junction bases not matched to a gene: 3. This CDR3 is built from 14 residues. The germline CDR1 and CDR2 sequences are SGHRS and YFSETQ. CDR3 DNA: TGCGCCAGCAGCTGGGACAGTAACTCCTACGAGCAGTACTTC. Its protein is CASSWDSNSYEQYF.

The chain employs TRBV28 and TRBJ1-5, with TRBD1 matching 7 bases. J gave up 0 bases and V 2 bases, and 13 bases lay outside the gene matches. This CDR3 contains 19 residues. Germline CDR1 and CDR2: MDHEN and SYDVKM. CDR3 sequence reads: CASSLGSVGTANSNQPQHF. Here the CDR3 DNA reads TGTGCCAGCAGTTTAGGTTCTGTGGGGACAGCGAATAGCAATCAGCCCCAGCATTTT.

The rearrangement links TRBV30 to TRBJ1-6, with TRBD1 matching 9 bases. The CDR3 sequence is 16 residues long. V shed 3 bases and J 7 bases; nucleotides not matched to a gene: 10. Germline V gene lookup returns CDR1 GTSNPN and CDR2 SVGIG (reference sequence). The DNA of the CDR3 is TGTGCCTGGAGCAGACAGGGTGGGACAGGGAATTCACCCCTCCACTTT. Protein sequence: CAWSRQGGTGNSPLHF.

J is TRBJ1-5 and V is TRBV10-3; TRBD1 matches 12 bases. Germline V gene data show CDR1 as ENHRY and CDR2 as SYGVKD. The CDR3 length is 16 residues. Unmatched junction bases numbered 12, after V lost 11 bases and J lost 4 bases. CDR3 protein: CASSPGQGAGNQPQHF. CDR3 DNA: TGTGCCTCATCACCGGGACAGGGGGCCGGAAATCAGCCCCAGCATTTT.